The 29 T cell receptor beta chains presented below share a single source sample, sequenced in a study of CD8 T cells in Susac syndrome. RNA totalling 0.5 to 1 ug underwent reverse transcription with random hexamers. TCRdb independently ran MiXCR on the immunoSEQ multiplex PCR reads; one entry per CDR3 protein. The table lists about 300,000 distinct CDR3 sequences, about 91% of them singletons. Sequencing used CD4+ T cells from PBMCs. The receptors were sampled from a human donor with multiple sclerosis.

Only one count was recorded for this clonotype. CDR3 region: CASSQYLRQGYNYEQYF. The DNA of the CDR3 is TGTGCCAGCAGCCAATACCTGCGCCAGGGATACAACTACGAGCAGTACTTC. The chain joins TRBV14 to TRBJ2-7, with D perhaps matching TRBD1 (5 bases). The ends were cut back, 2 bases at V and 3 bases at J, with 20 bases in the middle. This CDR3 has 17 residues. Germline V gene sequence: CDR1 SGHDN, CDR2 FVKESK.

The J gene is TRBJ1-2, the V gene TRBV7-2, with D unclear. Germline CDR1 is SGHTA and CDR2 is FQGNSA. Trimming took off 2 bases at V and 7 bases at J, with 17 bases between the two ends. This CDR3 spans 15 amino acids. The CDR3 DNA is TGTGCCAGCAGCTTATCCCACAATCAACAGTTTGGCTACACCTTC. Translating gives CASSLSHNQQFGYTF.

The chain is built from TRBV7-2 and TRBJ2-7; no definite D call. The CDR3 is 13 amino acids. The V end lost 4 bases, the J end lost 0 bases, and 7 bases lay between the germline ends. Germline assignment: CDR1 SGHTA and CDR2 FQGNSA. The CDR3 sequence: CASSWAGSYEQYF. Written as DNA, the CDR3 is TGTGCCAGCAGCTGGGCTGGCTCCTACGAGCAGTACTTC.

This clonotype has more than one count but fewer than ten. The V and J genes are TRBV14 and TRBJ2-7; possibly TRBD2 for D (5 bases). CDR3 length: 15 amino acids. Deletions cut 1 base from V and 5 bases from J, with 15 bases between. From germline, CDR1 is SGHDN and CDR2 FVKESK. CDR3 region: CASSQAALTRNEQYF. The CDR3 DNA sequence: TGTGCCAGCAGCCAAGCTGCCCTCACTAGAAACGAGCAGTACTTC.

The CDR3 region has the DNA TGCAGCGTTGAAGTTAGCACAGATACGCAGTATTTT. As protein: CSVEVSTDTQYF. The genes are TRBV29-1 and TRBJ2-3; D remains ambiguous. The CDR3 is 12 amino acids. Between the trimmed V and J ends, which lost 1 base and 0 bases, there was a span of 2 bases. From germline, CDR1 is SQVTM and CDR2 ANQGSEA.

The gene calls are TRBV29-1 and TRBJ1-1, with TRBD1 matching over 7 bases. This CDR3 has 12 residues. CDR1 is SQVTM and CDR2 is ANQGSEA in the germline V gene. V gave up 7 bases and J gave up 11 bases; unmatched junction bases: 13. CDR3 loop: CSATGAGVVAFF. DNA of the CDR3: TGCAGCGCCACAGGGGCTGGGGTTGTGGCTTTCTTT. Drawing the rest from reference TRBV29-1 and TRBJ1-1, the complete variable domain is SAVISQKPSRDICQRGTSLTIQCQVDSQVTMMFWYRQQPGQSLTLIATANQGSEATYESGFVIDKFPISRPNLTFSTLTVSNMSPEDSSIYLCSATGAGVVAFFGQGTRLTVV.

The rearrangement joins TRBV9 to TRBJ2-1, with 15 bases fitting TRBD2. The V gene's germline CDR1 is SGDLS and CDR2 YYNGEE. The CDR3 sequence is 19 residues long. Germline trimming cut 1 base from V and 6 bases from J; bases unmatched to any gene: 11. CDR3 DNA sequence: TGTGCCAGCAGCGTATCCCTAGGGACTAGCGGGAGGACCTTCAATGAGCAGTTCTTC. Residues: CASSVSLGTSGRTFNEQFF.

V is TRBV24-1 and J is TRBJ2-7, with a possible D match to TRBD1 (6 bases). The germline CDR1 and CDR2 sequences are KGHDR and SFDVKD. This CDR3 is 11 amino acids long. V was clipped by 9 bases and J by 12 bases, with 17 bases between them. CDR3 DNA sequence: TGTGCCACCTCCGAGGGGGTGAGTCGGTACTTC. This encodes CATSEGVSRYF.

The rearrangement joins TRBV19 to TRBJ1-2; 10 bases agree with TRBD1. In germline, CDR1 is LNHDA, CDR2 SQIVND (reference sequence). The CDR3 is 15 amino acids. V shed 3 bases, J shed 4 bases, and the junction held 5 bases outside the gene matches. The CDR3 DNA reads as TGTGCCAGTAGTATCCTCCGGGACAGGGGCTATGGCTACACCTTC. This gives the protein CASSILRDRGYGYTF.

This sequence joins TRBV11-1 and TRBJ2-2; tentatively, D is TRBD1 (5 bases). The CDR3 consists of 16 residues. CDR1 is SGHAT and CDR2 is FQDESV in the germline V gene (reference sequence). Trimming shortened V by 4 bases and J by 2 bases, and 14 bases separated the two germline ends. The CDR3 here is CASSSRTHLNTGELFF. CDR3 sequence (DNA): TGTGCCAGCAGCTCTCGGACACACCTTAACACCGGGGAGCTGTTTTTT.

The rearrangement uses TRBV6-6 and TRBJ2-2; TRBD1 or TRBD2 may be the D gene (5 bases each). V was clipped by 6 bases and J by 4 bases, with 9 bases between them. This CDR3 region has 13 residues. CDR1 is MNHNY, CDR2 SVGAGI, per germline (reference sequence). The CDR3 reads CASRPGSTGELFF. The CDR3, as DNA: TGTGCCAGCAGGCCAGGGAGCACCGGGGAGCTGTTTTTT.

This chain uses TRBV7-8 with TRBJ2-5, with 8 bases fitting TRBD2. Germline CDR1 is SGHVS and CDR2 is FQNEAQ. The CDR3 is 16 amino acids. V lost 5 bases, J lost 3 bases, and 11 bases stayed unmatched. In DNA, the CDR3 is TGTGCCAGCAGCCCGAGGGGGGGTAGCGGGGAAGAGACCCAGTACTTC. Its protein is CASSPRGGSGEETQYF.

The CDR3 is CASSIQGTDTQYF. In DNA form, the CDR3 reads TGCGCCAGCAGCATTCAAGGCACAGATACGCAGTATTTT. The chain joins TRBV5-1 to TRBJ2-3, with D unresolved. Germline V gene lookup returns CDR1 SGHRS and CDR2 YFSETQ. This CDR3 spans 13 amino acids. With 4 bases removed from V and 1 base from J, the gap between germline ends came to 7 bases.

V usage is TRBV7-8 and J usage is TRBJ2-3; D gene uncertain. V lost 1 base and J 6 bases, leaving 8 bases between the germline ends. The CDR3 is 13 amino acids. Germline loops: CDR1 SGHVS, CDR2 FQNEAQ. CDR3 residues: CASSLGMEDTQYF. CDR3 nucleotides: TGTGCCAGCAGCTTAGGGATGGAGGATACGCAGTATTTT. The full variable domain, in which reference TRBV7-8 and TRBJ2-3 provide the parts outside the CDR3, is GAGVSQSPRYKVAKRGQDVALRCDPISGHVSLFWYQQALGQGPEFLTYFQNEAQLDKSGLPSDRFFAERPEGSVSTLKIQRTQQEDSAVYLCASSLGMEDTQYFGPGTRLTVL.

The rearrangement links TRBV20-1 to TRBJ1-5; weak D call: TRBD1 (5 bases). Germline V gene lookup returns CDR1 DFQATT and CDR2 SNEGSKA (reference sequence). The CDR3 runs 15 residues. V dropped 5 bases and J dropped 8 bases, with 22 bases sitting between them. CDR3 region: CSAAYMGLGKEPQHF. In DNA, the CDR3 is TGCAGTGCTGCCTACATGGGACTGGGGAAGGAGCCCCAGCATTTT.

J is TRBJ1-5 and V is TRBV12-3 or TRBV12-4, with D uncertain. Trimming cost V 1 base and J 0 bases, with 7 bases left between them. The CDR3 length is 15 residues. In DNA, the CDR3 is TGTGCCAGCAGTTTAGAAGGAAATAGCAATCAGCCCCAGCATTTT. This encodes CASSLEGNSNQPQHF.

This clonotype appeared a few times. This chain connects TRBV6-1 to TRBJ2-3, with a possible D match to TRBD2 (5 bases). The CDR3 totals 13 residues. The germline V gene has CDR1 MNHNS and CDR2 SASEGT. V dropped 6 bases and J dropped 4 bases, with 11 bases sitting between them. CDR3 nucleotides: TGTGCCAGCAGGGACTCCGCGGCAGATACGCAGTATTTT. This sequence encodes CASRDSAADTQYF.

The chain employs TRBV6-5 and TRBJ2-2; the D gene could be TRBD1 or TRBD2 (5 bases each). Germline CDR1 MNHEY, CDR2 SVGAGI. The V gene lost 7 bases and the J gene lost 4 bases, with 16 bases spanning the gap. The CDR3 loop spans 15 amino acids. CDR3 amino acids: CASISRGGGTGELFF. CDR3 in DNA: TGTGCCAGCATCTCACGGGGTGGGGGCACCGGGGAGCTGTTTTTT.

V and J are TRBV3-1 and TRBJ2-4; 11 positions agree with TRBD2. The CDR3 runs to 17 residues. V shed 4 bases and J 0 bases; nucleotides not matched to a gene: 5. The germline CDR1 and CDR2 sequences are LGHDT and YNNKEL (reference sequence). This CDR3 reads CASSPGLAALAKNIQYF. The CDR3 coding sequence is TGTGCCAGCAGCCCGGGACTAGCGGCCCTAGCCAAAAACATTCAGTACTTC.

The chain recombines TRBV29-1 with TRBJ2-7, with 9 bases matching TRBD1. This CDR3 region has 13 residues. The trim removed 3 bases at V and 2 bases at J, leaving 2 bases unmatched. Germline V lookup: CDR1 SQVTM, CDR2 ANQGSEA. CDR3 nucleotide sequence: TGCAGCGTTGAGGGGACAGGGCCCTACGAGCAGTACTTC. Its translation is CSVEGTGPYEQYF.

This chain links TRBV20-1 with TRBJ1-5, with 7 nucleotides matching TRBD1. The CDR3 contains 13 residues. The ends lost 5 bases at V and 3 bases at J; junction bases unmatched: 4. The V gene's germline CDR1 is DFQATT and CDR2 SNEGSKA (reference sequence). The CDR3 nucleotides read TGCAGTGCTGTCGACAGGGCCAATCAGCCCCAGCATTTT. Encoded protein: CSAVDRANQPQHF.

V is TRBV7-3 and J is TRBJ2-1, with 7 bases aligning to TRBD2. The CDR3 runs to 16 residues. The trim removed 2 bases at V and 7 bases at J, leaving 11 bases unmatched. CDR1 is SGHTA and CDR2 is FQGTGA in the germline V gene. CDR3 in amino acids: CASSLSLAASRNEQFF. The DNA of the CDR3 is TGTGCCAGCAGCTTATCCCTAGCGGCCTCGAGGAATGAGCAGTTCTTC. Variable domain in full (rest from reference TRBV7-3 and TRBJ2-1): GAGVSQTPSNKVTEKGKYVELRCDPISGHTALYWYRQSLGQGPEFLIYFQGTGAADDSGLPNDRFFAVRPEGSVSTLKIQRTERGDSAVYLCASSLSLAASRNEQFFGPGTRLTVL.

This clonotype was seen just once. The CDR3 is CASSLGAGASGANVLTF. CDR3 bases: TGTGCCAGCAGCTTAGGGGCAGGAGCCTCTGGGGCCAACGTCCTGACTTTC. V usage is TRBV7-9 and J usage is TRBJ2-6; D unclear. From germline, CDR1 is SEHNR and CDR2 FQNEAQ (reference sequence). Deletions cut 1 base from V and 0 bases from J, with 10 bases between. The CDR3 consists of 17 residues.

The chain is built from TRBV6-5 and TRBJ2-7, with no clear D. V dropped 0 bases and J dropped 4 bases, with 7 bases sitting between them. The CDR3 totals 13 residues. Germline lookup yields CDR1 MNHEY and CDR2 SVGAGI. The CDR3 sequence is CASSYSHQYEQYF. CDR3 DNA sequence: TGTGCCAGCAGTTACTCCCATCAGTACGAGCAGTACTTC.

The DNA for the CDR3 is TGCGCCAGTTCCCGTGAGCTCCTGGGACAAGCGAACACCGGGGAGCTGTTTTTT. This translates into CASSRELLGQANTGELFF. The V call is TRBV5-1, the J call TRBJ2-2; D perhaps matches TRBD1 (6 bases). The V end lost 8 bases, the J end lost 0 bases, and 23 bases lay between the germline ends. This CDR3 is built from 18 residues. CDR1 and CDR2 (germline): SGHRS, YFSETQ. Looking up the rest from reference TRBV5-1 and TRBJ2-2 gives the full variable domain: KAGVTQTPRYLIKTRGQQVTLSCSPISGHRSVSWYQQTPGQGLQFLFEYFSETQRNKGNFPGRFSGRQFSNSRSEMNVSTLELGDSALYLCASSRELLGQANTGELFFGEGSRLTVL.

Written as DNA, the CDR3 is TGTGCCAGCAGTTACAGGGCTGAGACCCAGTACTTC. Translation: CASSYRAETQYF. The gene calls are TRBV6-6 and TRBJ2-5; D is ambiguous. Germline V gene data show CDR1 as MNHNY and CDR2 as SVGAGI (reference sequence). This CDR3 contains 12 residues. Between the trimmed V and J ends, which lost 2 bases and 5 bases, there was a span of 6 bases.

The gene calls are TRBV18 and TRBJ2-1; D gene unclear. Germline CDR1 and CDR2: KGHSH and LQKENI. The CDR3 is made up of 11 amino acids. Trimming cost V 3 bases and J 8 bases, with 5 bases left between them. The CDR3 here is CASSPRYEQFF. The CDR3 DNA is TGTGCCAGCTCACCGAGGTATGAGCAGTTCTTC.

The chain couples TRBV20-1 to TRBJ2-1, with 9 bases that match TRBD1. The CDR3 sequence is 18 residues long. Germline CDR1 reads DFQATT; CDR2 reads SNEGSKA (reference sequence). V was pared by 3 bases and J by 6 bases, with 18 bases of the junction left unmatched. CDR3 bases: TGCAGTGCTAGTCCCTTCGGTATAGGGACAGGGAGTTCCAATGAGCAGTTCTTC. Its protein is CSASPFGIGTGSSNEQFF.

The gene calls are TRBV7-8 and TRBJ1-1, with no clear D. This CDR3 is built from 15 residues. Trimming shortened V by 5 bases and J by 2 bases, and 15 bases separated the two germline ends. The germline gives CDR1 SGHVS, CDR2 FQNEAQ. CDR3 sequence (DNA): TGTGCCAGCAGCCCCCTTAGGTGGGGAAACACTGAAGCTTTCTTT. It codes for CASSPLRWGNTEAFF. The full variable domain, rest sourced from reference TRBV7-8 and TRBJ1-1, is GAGVSQSPRYKVAKRGQDVALRCDPISGHVSLFWYQQALGQGPEFLTYFQNEAQLDKSGLPSDRFFAERPEGSVSTLKIQRTQQEDSAVYLCASSPLRWGNTEAFFGQGTRLTVV.